This T cell receptor (beta chain) was identified in a study of T-cell reconstitution after alpha-beta-depleted transplantation in children. This clonotype was counted only a few times. In germline, CDR1 is MGHDK, CDR2 SYGVNS. The CDR3 is made up of 12 amino acids. The ends were cut back, 6 bases at V and 8 bases at J, with 10 bases in the middle. Unique molecular identifiers were used to barcode this TCRbeta library. Using its own MiXCR run on the PCR reads, TCRdb lists one record per CDR3 protein. The data hold about 540,000 distinct CDR3 sequences, with 15% to 20% observed a single time. The source of this sequence is a human donor who donated a stem cell graft to a child with acute lymphoblastic leukemia. The material was PBMCs from the stem cell graft donor, obtained from the stem cell graft. The gene calls are TRBV25-1 and TRBJ2-2; D not certain. The CDR3 coding sequence is TGTGCCAGCAGCGATTGGGCAGGGGAGCTGTTTTTT. As protein: CASSDWAGELFF. The entire variable domain, with the rest obtained from reference TRBV25-1 and TRBJ2-2, is as follows: EADIYQTPRYLVIGTGKKITLECSQTMGHDKMYWYQQDPGMELHLIHYSYGVNSTEKGDLSSESTVSRIRTEHFPLTLESARPSHTSQYLCASSDWAGELFFGEGSRLTVL.